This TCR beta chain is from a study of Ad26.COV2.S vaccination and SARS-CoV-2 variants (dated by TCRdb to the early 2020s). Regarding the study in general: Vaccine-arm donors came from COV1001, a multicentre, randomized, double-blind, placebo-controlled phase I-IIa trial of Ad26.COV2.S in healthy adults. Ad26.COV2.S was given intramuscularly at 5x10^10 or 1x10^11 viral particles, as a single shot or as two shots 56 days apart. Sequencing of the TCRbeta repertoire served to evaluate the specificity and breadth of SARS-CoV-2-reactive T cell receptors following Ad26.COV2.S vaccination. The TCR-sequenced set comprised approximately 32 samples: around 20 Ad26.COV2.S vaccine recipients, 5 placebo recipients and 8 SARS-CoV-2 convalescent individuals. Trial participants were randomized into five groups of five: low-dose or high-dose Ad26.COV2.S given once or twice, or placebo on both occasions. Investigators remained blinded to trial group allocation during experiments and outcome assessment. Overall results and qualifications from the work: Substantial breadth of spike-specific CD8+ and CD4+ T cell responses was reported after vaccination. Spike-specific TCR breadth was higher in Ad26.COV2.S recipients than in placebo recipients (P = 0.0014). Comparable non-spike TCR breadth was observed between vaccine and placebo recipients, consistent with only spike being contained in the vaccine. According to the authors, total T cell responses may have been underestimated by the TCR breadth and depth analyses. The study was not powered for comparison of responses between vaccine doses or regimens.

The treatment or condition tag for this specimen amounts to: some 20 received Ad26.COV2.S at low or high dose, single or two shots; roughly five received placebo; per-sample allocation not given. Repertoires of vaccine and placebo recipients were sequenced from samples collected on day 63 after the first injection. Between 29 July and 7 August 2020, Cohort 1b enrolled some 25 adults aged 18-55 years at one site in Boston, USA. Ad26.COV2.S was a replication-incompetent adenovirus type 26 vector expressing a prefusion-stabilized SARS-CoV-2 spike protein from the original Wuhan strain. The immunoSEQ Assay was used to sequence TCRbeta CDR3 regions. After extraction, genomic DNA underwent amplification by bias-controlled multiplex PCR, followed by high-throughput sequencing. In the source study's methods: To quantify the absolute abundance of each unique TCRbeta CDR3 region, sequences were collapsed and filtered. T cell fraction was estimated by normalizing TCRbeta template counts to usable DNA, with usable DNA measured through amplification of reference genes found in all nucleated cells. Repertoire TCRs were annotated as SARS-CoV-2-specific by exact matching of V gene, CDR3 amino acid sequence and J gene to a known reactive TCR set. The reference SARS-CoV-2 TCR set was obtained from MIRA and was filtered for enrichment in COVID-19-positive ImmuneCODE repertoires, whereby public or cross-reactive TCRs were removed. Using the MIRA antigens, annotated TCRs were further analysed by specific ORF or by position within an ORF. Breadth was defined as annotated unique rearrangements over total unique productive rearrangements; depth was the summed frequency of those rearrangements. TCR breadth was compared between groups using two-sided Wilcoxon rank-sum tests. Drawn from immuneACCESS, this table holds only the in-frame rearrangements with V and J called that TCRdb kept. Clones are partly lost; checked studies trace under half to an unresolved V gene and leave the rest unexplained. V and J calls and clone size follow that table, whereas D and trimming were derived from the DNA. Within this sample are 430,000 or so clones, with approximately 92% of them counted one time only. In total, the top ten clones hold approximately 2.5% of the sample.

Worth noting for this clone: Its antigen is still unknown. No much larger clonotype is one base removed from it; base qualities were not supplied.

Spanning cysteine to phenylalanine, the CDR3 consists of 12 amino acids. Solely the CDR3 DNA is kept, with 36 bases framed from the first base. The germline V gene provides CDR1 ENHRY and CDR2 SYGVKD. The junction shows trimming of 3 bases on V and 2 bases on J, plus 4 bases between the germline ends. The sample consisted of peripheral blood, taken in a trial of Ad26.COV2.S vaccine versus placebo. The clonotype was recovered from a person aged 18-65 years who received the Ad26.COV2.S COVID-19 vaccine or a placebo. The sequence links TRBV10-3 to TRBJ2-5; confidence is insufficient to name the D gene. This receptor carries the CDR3 CAISERQETQYF. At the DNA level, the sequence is TGTGCCATCAGTGAACGGCAAGAGACCCAGTACTTC.